This entry lists 10 T cell receptor beta chains sequenced from one sample in a study of cytomegalovirus exposure and HLA in healthy donors. PCR employed 60 Vbeta and 13 Jbeta primers. Sequencing used immunoSEQ multiplex PCR; TCRdb keeps in-frame clones, though not all of them. The repertoire holds approximately 150,000 clones, with approximately 82% as singletons. The material sequenced was PBMCs. The receptors come from a woman between 40 and 55 years old in good health and CMV-seronegative.

The J gene is TRBJ2-1, the V gene TRBV7-2; weak D call: TRBD2 (5 bases). Germline V gene sequence: CDR1 SGHTA, CDR2 FQGNSA. Trimming took 5 bases from V and 0 from J, leaving 14 bases between them. The CDR3 consists of 16 residues. This chain's CDR3 is CASSLAGSGSYNEQFF. CDR3 DNA: TGTGCCAGCAGCCTCGCGGGCTCGGGCTCCTACAATGAGCAGTTCTTC. The variable domain in full, with the rest retrieved from reference TRBV7-2 and TRBJ2-1, is GAGVSQSPSNKVTEKGKDVELRCDPISGHTALYWYRQSLGQGLEFLIYFQGNSAPDKSGLPSDRFSAERTGGSVSTLTIQRTQQEDSAVYLCASSLAGSGSYNEQFFGPGTRLTVL.

The CDR3 region has the DNA TGTGCCAGCAGCCCGACAGGGGGCATTGACGGGCAGTACTTC. Translated, it gives CASSPTGGIDGQYF. The chain has TRBV7-3 and TRBJ2-7; TRBD1 matches at 10 bases. The CDR3 has 14 residues. V trimming: 5 bases; J trimming: 9 bases; junction bases outside the gene matches: 10. Germline assignment: CDR1 SGHTA and CDR2 FQGTGA.

V gene TRBV28 combines with J gene TRBJ2-1; 9 nucleotides align to TRBD2. Trimming at V came to 4 bases and at J to 4 bases, leaving 8 bases not matched to a gene. The CDR3 spans 16 residues. Germline CDR1 reads MDHEN; CDR2 reads SYDVKM. The CDR3 here is CASSSVIAGVYNEQFF. The CDR3 DNA is TGTGCCAGCAGTTCTGTGATAGCGGGAGTTTACAATGAGCAGTTCTTC.

This clone was recorded only once. This rearrangement joins TRBV29-1 to TRBJ1-1, with D maybe TRBD1 (6 bases). Germline V lookup: CDR1 SQVTM, CDR2 ANQGSEA. The CDR3 totals 14 residues. V was cut by 4 bases and J by 1 base, with 13 bases left in between. DNA for the CDR3: TGCAGCGTTGGAGAGACAGGACCGAACACTGAAGCTTTCTTT. Amino acids: CSVGETGPNTEAFF.

The rearrangement uses TRBV19 and TRBJ1-2; 7 bases align to TRBD1. The V gene's germline CDR1 is LNHDA and CDR2 SQIVND (reference sequence). CDR3 length equals 14 residues. Unmatched junction bases numbered 7, after V lost 7 bases and J lost 2 bases. The CDR3 here is CASIRRGGNYGYTF. The CDR3 DNA follows: TGTGCCAGTATCCGGAGAGGGGGCAACTATGGCTACACCTTC.

There are a few counts of this clone. The chain couples TRBV4-2 to TRBJ2-7; the D gene is possibly TRBD1 (5 bases). The CDR3 spans 13 residues. The V gene's germline CDR1 is LGHNA and CDR2 YNFKEQ. Trimming shortened V by 0 bases and J by 8 bases, and 11 bases separated the two germline ends. The CDR3 spells CASSQDRAGQQYF. The CDR3 bases are TGTGCCAGCAGCCAAGATCGGGCAGGGCAGCAGTACTTC.

The chain employs TRBV27 and TRBJ1-5, with D maybe TRBD1 (6 bases). Germline-derived CDR1 and CDR2 are MNHEY and SMNVEV (reference sequence). The CDR3 is 16 amino acids. Trimming took 2 bases from V and 5 from J, leaving 16 bases between them. CDR3: CASSLRGGAHYQPQHF. Here the CDR3 DNA reads TGTGCCAGCAGTTTACGGGGGGGGGCACACTATCAGCCCCAGCATTTT.

V and J are TRBV5-1 and TRBJ2-5, with 7 bases fitting TRBD2. Losses at the gene ends were 4 bases for V and 7 bases for J; bases not matched to a gene: 4. Looked up from germline, CDR1 is SGHRS and CDR2 is YFSETQ. The CDR3 runs 12 residues. The CDR3 is CASSHGGGTQYF. For the CDR3, the DNA is TGCGCCAGCAGCCATGGGGGGGGGACCCAGTACTTC.

The V gene is TRBV28, the J gene TRBJ2-1; TRBD2 matches 7 bases. In germline, CDR1 is MDHEN, CDR2 SYDVKM. The CDR3 covers 19 residues. Trimming at V came to 2 bases and at J to 4 bases, leaving 17 bases not matched to a gene. The CDR3 protein is CASSLLSLALQRGYNEQFF. The CDR3 nucleotides are TGTGCCAGCAGTTTACTATCCCTGGCTCTCCAGCGGGGTTACAATGAGCAGTTCTTC.

This clone was seen a single time. J is TRBJ2-2 and V is TRBV7-3, with D unclear. This CDR3 spans 13 amino acids. Trimming left V 2 bases short and J 4 bases short, with 5 bases between. Germline V gives CDR1 SGHTA, CDR2 FQGTGA. The CDR3 DNA reads as TGTGCCAGCAGCTTACTCGGCACCGGGGAGCTGTTTTTT. Translated, it gives CASSLLGTGELFF.